The clone carrying this T cell receptor beta chain was detected only a few times. The data stem from a study of T cells after yellow fever vaccination. Germline CDR1 is SGHRS and CDR2 is YFSETQ. V was clipped by 0 bases and J by 2 bases; unmatched bases: 7. The CDR3 length is 17 residues. Universal primer sites and UMIs were introduced during 5'RACE template-switching synthesis of TCR cDNA. TCRdb re-derived calls from the 5' RACE reads in MiXCR, one entry per CDR3 protein. Here the sample spans about 260,000 distinct CDR3 sequences, roughly 13% being singletons. The chain recombines TRBV5-1 with TRBJ2-2, with 7 bases matching TRBD2. The specimen was CD4+ T cells sorted from PBMCs, collected 45 days after the yellow fever booster vaccination. The TCR was taken from a man under 40 who received the YFV17D yellow fever vaccine. CDR3 nucleotide sequence: TGCGCCAGCAGCTTGGCCTTGGGGACTATCAACACCGGGGAGCTGTTTTTT. Residues: CASSLALGTINTGELFF.